A single sample is the source of the 11 T cell receptor beta chains below, sequenced in a study of blood T cell repertoires in COVID-19. Profiling relied on immunoSEQ multiplex PCR, and the TCRdb table lists in-frame clones only, not all of them. The data contain about 34,000 clones, roughly 80% of them singletons. The sequenced sample was peripheral blood. The receptors were gathered from a man in his 70s with COVID-19, enrolled during active disease.

The chain couples TRBV7-2 to TRBJ1-5; unclear D gene. Trimming removed 3 bases at V and 3 bases at J, with 12 bases between. The CDR3 runs to 15 residues. Looked up from germline, CDR1 is SGHTA and CDR2 is FQGNSA. The CDR3 sequence: CASSFQSVANQPQHF. DNA for the CDR3: TGTGCCAGCAGCTTTCAGAGCGTGGCCAATCAGCCCCAGCATTTT. Based on the CDR3 plus reference TRBV7-2 and TRBJ1-5, the full variable domain is GAGVSQSPSNKVTEKGKDVELRCDPISGHTALYWYRQSLGQGLEFLIYFQGNSAPDKSGLPSDRFSAERTGGSVSTLTIQRTQQEDSAVYLCASSFQSVANQPQHFGDGTRLSIL.

CDR3 region: CASSPGQVESNDNYGYTF. The CDR3 DNA follows: TGCGCCAGCAGTCCCGGACAGGTTGAATCAAATGACAACTATGGCTACACCTTC. V gene TRBV10-1 combines with J gene TRBJ1-2, with 7 positions matching TRBD1. The V gene's germline CDR1 is WNHNN and CDR2 SYGVQD (reference sequence). The CDR3 extends over 18 amino acids. Trimming cost V 5 bases and J 2 bases; bases outside gene matches: 17.

The J gene is TRBJ2-1, the V gene TRBV5-5; no firm D call. The CDR3 consists of 14 residues. The germline V and J ends were trimmed by 1 base and 0 bases, with 5 bases remaining between them. Germline V gives CDR1 SGHKS, CDR2 YYEKEE (reference sequence). CDR3 bases: TGTGCCAGCAGCTTGTACAGCTCCTACAATGAGCAGTTCTTC. Translation: CASSLYSSYNEQFF.

CDR3 bases: TGTGCCAGCAGTTTTCTCCCGACTAGTGGAGGCATTCAGTACTTC. The encoded protein is CASSFLPTSGGIQYF. The chain is built from TRBV27 and TRBJ2-4; D perhaps matches TRBD2 (6 bases). This CDR3 comprises 15 residues. Germline CDR1 and CDR2: MNHEY and SMNVEV (reference sequence). Trimming cost V 3 bases and J 9 bases, with 18 bases left between them.

The V and J genes are TRBV28 and TRBJ2-7; the D is unclear. Deletions cut 5 bases from V and 3 bases from J, with 8 bases between. CDR1 is MDHEN, CDR2 SYDVKM, per germline. This CDR3 spans 12 amino acids. CDR3 amino acids: CASSLSSYEQYF. The CDR3 DNA sequence: TGTGCCAGCAGTCTTTCTAGCTACGAGCAGTACTTC.

About this clone itself: The junction and the germline gene differ at one end; a read error may be behind it. The rearrangement links TRBV19 to TRBJ2-7; 7 nucleotides match TRBD1. This CDR3 is 15 amino acids long. The germline CDR1 and CDR2 sequences are LNHDA and SQIVND (reference sequence). The DNA for the CDR3 is TGTGCCAGCAGTAGTAAAGGGACAGACTCCTACGAGCAGTACTTC. Its protein is CASSSKGTDSYEQYF.

The chain recombines TRBV24-1 with TRBJ2-3, with D hard to call. This CDR3 contains 12 residues. The germline gives CDR1 KGHDR, CDR2 SFDVKD. The V end was cut by 1 base, the J end by 4 bases, with 2 bases between. Here the CDR3 reads CATSDFSDTQYF. In nucleotides, the CDR3 is TGTGCCACCAGTGATTTCTCAGATACGCAGTATTTT.

V is TRBV5-4 and J is TRBJ2-5; TRBD1 aligns across 8 bases. Germline V gene sequence: CDR1 SGHNT, CDR2 YYREEE (reference sequence). The CDR3 covers 15 residues. After removal of 3 bases from V and 2 bases from J, the junction contained 6 bases not matched to a gene. The CDR3 region has the DNA TGTGCCAGCAGCTCAAAAAACAGGGGGCAAGAGACCCAGTACTTC. It encodes CASSSKNRGQETQYF. The full variable domain, in which reference TRBV5-4 and TRBJ2-5 provide the parts outside the CDR3, is ETGVTQSPTHLIKTRGQQVTLRCSSQSGHNTVSWYQQALGQGPQFIFQYYREEENGRGNFPPRFSGLQFPNYSSELNVNALELDDSALYLCASSSKNRGQETQYFGPGTRLLVL.

The genes are TRBV27 and TRBJ1-1, with D possibly matching TRBD1 (5 bases). The CDR3 contains 14 residues. Germline CDR1 reads MNHEY; CDR2 reads SMNVEV (reference sequence). V dropped 5 bases and J dropped 3 bases, with 13 bases sitting between them. The CDR3 region is CASSRGGSHTEAFF. The CDR3 DNA reads as TGTGCCAGCAGTCGGGGGGGGAGCCACACTGAAGCTTTCTTT.

The V and J genes are TRBV4-2 and TRBJ2-7, with D unresolved. Per germline, CDR1 LGHNA and CDR2 YNFKEQ. The CDR3 is made up of 14 amino acids. V lost 6 bases, J lost 1 base, and 13 bases lay in between. The CDR3 spells CASRYSLLSYEQYF. CDR3 bases: TGTGCCAGCAGGTACTCCCTTCTTTCCTACGAGCAGTACTTC.

V is TRBV28 and J is TRBJ1-2; D is unclear. The CDR3 contains 15 residues. Per germline, CDR1 MDHEN and CDR2 SYDVKM. V was clipped by 6 bases and J by 7 bases, with 21 bases between them. The CDR3 bases are TGTGCCAGCAGCCCTCCCCCCCGGCCTCGAGGTGGCTACACCTTC. It encodes CASSPPPRPRGGYTF.